Each of the 5 T cell receptor beta chains below was sequenced from the same sample in a study of cytomegalovirus exposure and HLA in healthy donors. Clones were read by immunoSEQ multiplex PCR, and TCRdb kept only the in-frame ones, dropping some. The sample contains approximately 270,000 clones, 87% of which appear only once. Sequenced material: PBMCs. These receptors were taken from a man aged 18 to 30 in good health and CMV-seropositive.

This chain links TRBV28 with TRBJ1-3; D is ambiguous. Germline V gene lookup returns CDR1 MDHEN and CDR2 SYDVKM. V lost 3 bases to trimming and J lost 11 bases, with 11 bases between them. This CDR3 has 12 residues. Here the CDR3 reads CASSLAPRAIYF. CDR3 in DNA: TGTGCCAGCAGTTTGGCACCTAGAGCCATATATTTT.

This CDR3 is CASSLGGTPEQYF. DNA of the CDR3: TGTGCCAGCAGCCTCGGTGGCACACCCGAGCAGTACTTC. The V call is TRBV5-4, the J call TRBJ2-7; D is uncertain. Germline CDR1 SGHNT, CDR2 YYREEE (reference sequence). The CDR3 has 13 amino acids. V lost 4 bases and J 6 bases, leaving 14 bases between the germline ends.

The chain employs TRBV6-5 and TRBJ1-2; 11 nucleotides match TRBD1. The germline V gene encodes CDR1 MNHEY and CDR2 SVGAGI. The ends lost 5 bases at V and 6 bases at J; junction bases unmatched: 8. This CDR3 has 15 residues. Here the CDR3 DNA reads TGTGCCAGCAGTACTCGGGACAGGGGGGTAGATGGCTACACCTTC. It specifies CASSTRDRGVDGYTF.

J is TRBJ2-1 and V is TRBV10-3, with 12 nucleotides matching TRBD2. From germline, CDR1 is ENHRY and CDR2 SYGVKD. V was clipped by 5 bases and J by 8 bases; unmatched bases: 4. CDR3 length equals 14 residues. This CDR3 is CAISLAGGPDEQFF. DNA for the CDR3: TGTGCCATCAGTCTAGCGGGAGGGCCGGATGAGCAGTTCTTC.

The chain combines TRBV6-5 with TRBJ1-4; D remains ambiguous. The CDR3 has 15 residues. Per germline, CDR1 MNHEY and CDR2 SVGAGI. Trimming left V 0 bases short and J 7 bases short, with 12 bases between. CDR3 DNA: TGTGCCAGCAGTTACTCGAACCGGGGAAGTGAAAAACTGTTTTTT. Translating it yields CASSYSNRGSEKLFF.